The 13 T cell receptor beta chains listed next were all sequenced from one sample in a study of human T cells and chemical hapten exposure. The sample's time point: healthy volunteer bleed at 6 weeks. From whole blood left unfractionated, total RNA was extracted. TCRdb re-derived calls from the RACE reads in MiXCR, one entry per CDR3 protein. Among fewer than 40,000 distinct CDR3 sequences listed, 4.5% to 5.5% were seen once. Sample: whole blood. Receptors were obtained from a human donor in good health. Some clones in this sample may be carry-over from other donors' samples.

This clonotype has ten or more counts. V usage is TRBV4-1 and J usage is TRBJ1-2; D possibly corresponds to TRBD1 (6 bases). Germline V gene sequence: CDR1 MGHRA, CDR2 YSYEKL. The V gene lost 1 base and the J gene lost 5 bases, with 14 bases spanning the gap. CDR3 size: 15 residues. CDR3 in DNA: TGCGCCAGCAGCCAAGCAGAAGTACAGGGATATGGCTACACCTTC. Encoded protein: CASSQAEVQGYGYTF.

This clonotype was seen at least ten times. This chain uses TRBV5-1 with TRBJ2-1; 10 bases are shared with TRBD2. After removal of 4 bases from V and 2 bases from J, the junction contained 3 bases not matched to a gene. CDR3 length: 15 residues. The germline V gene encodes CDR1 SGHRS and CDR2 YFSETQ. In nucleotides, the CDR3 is TGCGCCAGCAGCGGGCTAGCGGGAGCCTACAATGAGCAGTTCTTC. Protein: CASSGLAGAYNEQFF. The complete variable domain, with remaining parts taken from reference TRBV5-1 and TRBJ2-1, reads KAGVTQTPRYLIKTRGQQVTLSCSPISGHRSVSWYQQTPGQGLQFLFEYFSETQRNKGNFPGRFSGRQFSNSRSEMNVSTLELGDSALYLCASSGLAGAYNEQFFGPGTRLTVL.

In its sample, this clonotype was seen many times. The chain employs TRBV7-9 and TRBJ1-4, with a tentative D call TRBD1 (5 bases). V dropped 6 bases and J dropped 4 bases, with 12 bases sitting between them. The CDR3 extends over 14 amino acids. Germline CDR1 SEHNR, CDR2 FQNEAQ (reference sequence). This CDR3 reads CASRQDSNNEKLFF. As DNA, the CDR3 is TGTGCCAGCAGGCAAGACAGTAATAATGAAAAACTGTTTTTT.

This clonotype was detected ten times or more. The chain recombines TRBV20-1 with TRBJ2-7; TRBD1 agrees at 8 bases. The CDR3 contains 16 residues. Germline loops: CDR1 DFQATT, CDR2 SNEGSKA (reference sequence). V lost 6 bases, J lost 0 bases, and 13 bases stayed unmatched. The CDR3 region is CSATDRGLRSSYEQYF. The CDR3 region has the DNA TGCAGTGCAACCGACAGGGGTCTGAGGAGCTCCTACGAGCAGTACTTC.

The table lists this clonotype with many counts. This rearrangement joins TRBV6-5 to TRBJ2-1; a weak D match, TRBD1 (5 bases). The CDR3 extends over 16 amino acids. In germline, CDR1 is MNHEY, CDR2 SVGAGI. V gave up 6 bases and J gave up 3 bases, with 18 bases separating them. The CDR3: CASSHPQDTDYNEQFF. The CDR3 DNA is TGTGCCAGCAGCCATCCTCAGGACACCGACTACAATGAGCAGTTCTTC.

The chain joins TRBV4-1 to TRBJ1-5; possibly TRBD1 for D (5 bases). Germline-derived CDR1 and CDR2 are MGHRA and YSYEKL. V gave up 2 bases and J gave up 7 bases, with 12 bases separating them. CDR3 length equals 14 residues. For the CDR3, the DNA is TGCGCCAGCAGCCAACAGGGAAACAGACAGCCCCAGCATTTT. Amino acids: CASSQQGNRQPQHF.

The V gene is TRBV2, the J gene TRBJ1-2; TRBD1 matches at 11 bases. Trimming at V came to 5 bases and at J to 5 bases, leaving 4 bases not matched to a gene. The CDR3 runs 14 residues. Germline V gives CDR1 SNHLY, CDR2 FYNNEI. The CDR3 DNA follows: TGTGCCAGCAGTACCGGGACAGGGGGGTATGGCTACACCTTC. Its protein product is CASSTGTGGYGYTF.

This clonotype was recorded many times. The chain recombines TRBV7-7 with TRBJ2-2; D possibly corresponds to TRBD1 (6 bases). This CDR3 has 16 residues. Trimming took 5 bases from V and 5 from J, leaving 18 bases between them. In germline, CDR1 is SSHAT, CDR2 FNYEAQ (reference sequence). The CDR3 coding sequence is TGTGCCAGCAGCCCAGGACGGACAGTACTAACCGGGGAGCTGTTTTTT. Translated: CASSPGRTVLTGELFF.

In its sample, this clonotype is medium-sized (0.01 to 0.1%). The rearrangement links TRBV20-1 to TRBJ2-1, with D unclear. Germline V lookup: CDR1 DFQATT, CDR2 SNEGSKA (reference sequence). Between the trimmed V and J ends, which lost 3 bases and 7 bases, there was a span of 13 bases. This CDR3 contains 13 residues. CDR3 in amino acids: CSARSQAWNEQFF. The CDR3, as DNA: TGCAGTGCTAGGTCTCAAGCGTGGAATGAGCAGTTCTTC.

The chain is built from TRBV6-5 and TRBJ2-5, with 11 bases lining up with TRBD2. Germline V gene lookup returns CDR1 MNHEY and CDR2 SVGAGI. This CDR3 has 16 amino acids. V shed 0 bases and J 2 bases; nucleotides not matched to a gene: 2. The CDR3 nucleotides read TGTGCCAGCAGTTACTCAGTAGCGGGGGGGCAAGAGACCCAGTACTTC. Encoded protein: CASSYSVAGGQETQYF.

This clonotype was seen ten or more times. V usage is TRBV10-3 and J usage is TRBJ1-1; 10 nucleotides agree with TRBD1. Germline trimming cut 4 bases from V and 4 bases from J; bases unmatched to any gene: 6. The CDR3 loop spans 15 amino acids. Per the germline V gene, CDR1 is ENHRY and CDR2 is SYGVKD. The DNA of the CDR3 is TGTGCCATCAGTGGTCCGGGACAGGGGCGCACTGAAGCTTTCTTT. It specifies CAISGPGQGRTEAFF.

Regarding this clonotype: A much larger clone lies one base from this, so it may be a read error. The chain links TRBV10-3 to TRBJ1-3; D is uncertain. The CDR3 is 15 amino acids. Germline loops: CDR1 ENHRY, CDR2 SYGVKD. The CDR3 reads CAISEAGLIGITIYF. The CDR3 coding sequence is TGTGCCATCAGTGAGGCAGGCTTAATCGGAATCACCATATATTTT.

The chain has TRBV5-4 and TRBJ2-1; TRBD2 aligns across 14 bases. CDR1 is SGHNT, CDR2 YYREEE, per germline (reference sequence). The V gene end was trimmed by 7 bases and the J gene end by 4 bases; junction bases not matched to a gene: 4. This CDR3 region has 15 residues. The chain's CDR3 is CASGTSGGLYNEQFF. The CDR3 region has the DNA TGTGCCAGCGGGACTAGCGGGGGTCTGTACAATGAGCAGTTCTTC. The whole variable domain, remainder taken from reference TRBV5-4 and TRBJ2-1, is ETGVTQSPTHLIKTRGQQVTLRCSSQSGHNTVSWYQQALGQGPQFIFQYYREEENGRGNFPPRFSGLQFPNYSSELNVNALELDDSALYLCASGTSGGLYNEQFFGPGTRLTVL.